These 30 T cell receptor beta chains were all obtained from the same sample, sequenced in a study of cytomegalovirus exposure and HLA in healthy donors. The primer mix had 60 Vbeta and 13 Jbeta primers. Assay: immunoSEQ multiplex PCR; the TCRdb copy retains only in-frame clones and omits some. Of 95,000 to 150,000 clones in the sample, 65% to 85% are singletons; the top ten hold around 4%. Sequenced material: PBMCs. The receptors were gathered from a man younger than 35 in good health and CMV-seropositive.

This chain connects TRBV7-9 to TRBJ2-2; 7 nucleotides match TRBD2. Losses at the gene ends were 6 bases for V and 0 bases for J; bases not matched to a gene: 10. The length of the CDR3 is 17 residues. The germline V gene encodes CDR1 SEHNR and CDR2 FQNEAQ (reference sequence). CDR3 in amino acids: CASSFTGGVANTGELFF. The CDR3 nucleotides are TGTGCCAGCAGTTTTACGGGAGGAGTCGCGAACACCGGGGAGCTGTTTTTT.

V usage is TRBV6-1 and J usage is TRBJ1-2; D is possibly TRBD1 (5 bases). Germline CDR1 is MNHNS and CDR2 is SASEGT. The ends were cut back, 2 bases at V and 4 bases at J, with 14 bases in the middle. CDR3 length equals 15 residues. DNA of the CDR3: TGTGCCAGCAGTGAACTTGGGGCGGTGCCCTATGGCTACACCTTC. Its translation: CASSELGAVPYGYTF.

V and J are TRBV5-4 and TRBJ1-2; D call uncertain. Germline values: CDR1 SGHNT, CDR2 YYREEE (reference sequence). The V end lost 1 base, the J end lost 1 base, and 8 bases lay between the germline ends. This CDR3 region has 14 residues. CDR3 bases: TGTGCCAGCAGCTTGTACGGGAGTAACTATGGCTACACCTTC. Residues: CASSLYGSNYGYTF.

The V call is TRBV7-9, the J call TRBJ2-1; D remains unclear. The CDR3 has 14 residues. V shed 1 base and J shed 7 bases, with 11 bases lying between them. Looked up from germline, CDR1 is SEHNR and CDR2 is FQNEAQ (reference sequence). As DNA, the CDR3 is TGTGCCAGCAGCTTAGTAGGAGACCGTAATGAGCAGTTCTTC. Protein product: CASSLVGDRNEQFF.

V and J are TRBV19 and TRBJ2-3, with D tentatively TRBD2 (5 bases). CDR1 is LNHDA, CDR2 SQIVND, per germline (reference sequence). V was shortened by 1 base and J by 4 bases, with 9 bases between the two germline ends. There are 14 residues in the CDR3. The CDR3 here is CASSIGLMSDTQYF. CDR3 bases: TGTGCCAGTAGTATAGGACTAATGTCAGATACGCAGTATTTT.

The genes are TRBV14 and TRBJ2-7; D is possibly TRBD1 (5 bases). The V end was cut by 1 base, the J end by 6 bases, with 16 bases between. CDR1 SGHDN and CDR2 FVKESK come from the germline V gene. This CDR3 has 15 residues. Written as DNA, the CDR3 is TGTGCCAGCAGCCAAGGAAGGGCAGGGTTCGGCGAGCAGTACTTC. Translation: CASSQGRAGFGEQYF.

The chain uses TRBV5-4 and TRBJ2-1; 9 nucleotides agree with TRBD2. The CDR3 sequence is 14 residues long. The V segment lost 4 bases and the J segment 12 bases; nucleotides outside the gene matches: 11. Per the germline V gene, CDR1 is SGHNT and CDR2 is YYREEE (reference sequence). CDR3 amino acids: CASSNRGTSQLQFF. In DNA form, the CDR3 reads TGTGCCAGCAGCAACCGCGGGACTAGCCAATTGCAGTTCTTC.

The chain couples TRBV4-3 to TRBJ2-5; D is perhaps TRBD1 (5 bases). Germline CDR1 reads LGHNA; CDR2 reads YSLEER. The CDR3 runs 15 residues. V lost 0 bases, J lost 5 bases, and 13 bases lay in between. CDR3 residues: CASSQERARGETQYF. CDR3 nucleotides: TGCGCCAGCAGCCAAGAACGAGCTAGGGGTGAGACCCAGTACTTC.

The V gene is TRBV19, the J gene TRBJ2-2, with TRBD1 matching 7 bases. The V segment lost 6 bases and the J segment 0 bases; nucleotides outside the gene matches: 10. Germline CDR1 LNHDA, CDR2 SQIVND (reference sequence). There are 17 residues in the CDR3. The CDR3 DNA reads as TGTGCCAGTAGCCATACAGGGGTGAACCCGAACACCGGGGAGCTGTTTTTT. Protein product: CASSHTGVNPNTGELFF.

This clone has a single count. CDR3 loop: CAISETGEDTQYF. CDR3 coding DNA: TGTGCCATCAGCGAGACAGGGGAGGATACGCAGTATTTT. J is TRBJ2-3 and V is TRBV10-3, with 8 bases lining up with TRBD1. The CDR3 totals 13 residues. Germline assignment: CDR1 ENHRY and CDR2 SYGVKD. The V segment lost 6 bases and the J segment 6 bases; nucleotides outside the gene matches: 5.

This chain links TRBV6-5 with TRBJ2-3, with TRBD1 matching over 8 bases. Losses at the gene ends were 2 bases for V and 3 bases for J; bases not matched to a gene: 1. The CDR3 is made up of 14 amino acids. Germline lookup yields CDR1 MNHEY and CDR2 SVGAGI. The chain's CDR3 is CASSYNRGTDTQYF. In DNA, the CDR3 is TGTGCCAGCAGTTACAACAGGGGGACAGATACGCAGTATTTT.

J is TRBJ2-2 and V is TRBV7-8, with no clear D. The CDR3 covers 15 residues. The V end was cut by 1 base, the J end by 7 bases, with 13 bases between. The germline V gene encodes CDR1 SGHVS and CDR2 FQNEAQ. As DNA, the CDR3 is TGTGCCAGCAGCTTAGATTCGGCAGGTGGCGGGGAGCTGTTTTTT. It is translated as CASSLDSAGGGELFF.

The chain couples TRBV29-1 to TRBJ1-2; TRBD1 is a possible D gene (6 bases). This CDR3 is built from 13 residues. V shed 3 bases and J shed 6 bases, with 14 bases lying between them. Germline V gene lookup returns CDR1 SQVTM and CDR2 ANQGSEA. In DNA, the CDR3 is TGCAGCGTTGAGGGGGCAGGGGAGAATGGCTACACCTTC. This encodes CSVEGAGENGYTF.

With respect to this clone: Other DNA sequences in this specimen translate into the identical CDR3. V gene TRBV7-9 combines with J gene TRBJ1-3; D gene ambiguous. Trimming pared 4 bases from V and 2 bases from J, leaving 3 bases between. The CDR3 length is 12 residues. Germline V gene sequence: CDR1 SEHNR, CDR2 FQNEAQ (reference sequence). The CDR3 reads CASSSTGNTIYF. CDR3 bases: TGTGCCAGCAGCTCAACTGGAAACACCATATATTTT.

The chain has TRBV30 and TRBJ2-5; unclear D gene. The CDR3 has 13 amino acids. In germline, CDR1 is GTSNPN, CDR2 SVGIG (reference sequence). Trimming took off 5 bases at V and 2 bases at J, with 12 bases between the two ends. The CDR3: CAWGREFQETQYF. DNA of the CDR3: TGTGCCTGGGGGCGAGAGTTTCAAGAGACCCAGTACTTC.

The CDR3 loop reads CASSRRQGWGTGELFF. The CDR3 coding sequence is TGTGCCAGCAGCCGTCGACAGGGCTGGGGCACCGGGGAGCTGTTTTTT. The chain is built from TRBV5-4 and TRBJ2-2, with TRBD1 matching 7 bases. V was pared by 4 bases and J by 4 bases, with 10 bases of the junction left unmatched. The CDR3 is 16 residues long. Looked up from germline, CDR1 is SGHNT and CDR2 is YYREEE (reference sequence).

This chain joins TRBV19 and TRBJ1-2; TRBD1 matches at 7 bases. Germline lookup yields CDR1 LNHDA and CDR2 SQIVND (reference sequence). V lost 4 bases, J lost 8 bases, and 7 bases stayed unmatched. The CDR3 loop spans 13 amino acids. CDR3 amino acids: CASSTLTGTGYTF. The CDR3 region has the DNA TGTGCCAGTAGTACCCTGACAGGGACGGGCTACACCTTC.

The J gene is TRBJ1-2, the V gene TRBV7-9; TRBD1 matches 9 bases. This CDR3 region has 16 residues. V shed 0 bases, J shed 7 bases, and the junction held 9 bases outside the gene matches. Germline V lookup: CDR1 SEHNR, CDR2 FQNEAQ (reference sequence). DNA of the CDR3: TGTGCCAGCAGCTTAGCTGAGGGACAGGGTCTTGCTGGCTACACCTTC. It codes for CASSLAEGQGLAGYTF. Using reference TRBV7-9 and TRBJ1-2 for the parts outside the CDR3, the full variable domain is DTGVSQNPRHKITKRGQNVTFRCDPISEHNRLYWYRQTLGQGPEFLTYFQNEAQLEKSRLLSDRFSAERPKGSFSTLEIQRTEQGDSAMYLCASSLAEGQGLAGYTFGSGTRLTVV.

This clone was counted once. J is TRBJ2-7 and V is TRBV11-2; no clear D. CDR1 and CDR2 from the germline V gene are SGHAT and FQNNGV. This CDR3 is built from 17 residues. V was shortened by 2 bases and J by 5 bases, with 22 bases between the two germline ends. The CDR3 DNA is TGTGCCAGCAGCTTAACCACGTCCCGCCTAAACTTTCACGAGCAGTACTTC. Its protein product is CASSLTTSRLNFHEQYF. Based on the CDR3 plus reference TRBV11-2 and TRBJ2-7, the full variable domain is EAGVAQSPRYKIIEKRQSVAFWCNPISGHATLYWYQQILGQGPKLLIQFQNNGVVDDSQLPKDRFSAERLKGVDSTLKIQPAKLEDSAVYLCASSLTTSRLNFHEQYFGPGTRLTVT.

Turning to this clone: The identical CDR3 is also encoded by other nucleotide sequences in the sample. The chain joins TRBV2 to TRBJ1-1; D gene ambiguous. CDR1 and CDR2 (germline): SNHLY, FYNNEI. V lost 4 bases and J lost 0, with 6 bases in between. This CDR3 has 13 residues. CDR3 in amino acids: CASSVSVNTEAFF. CDR3 DNA: TGTGCCAGCAGTGTCTCAGTGAACACTGAAGCTTTCTTT. The variable domain in full, with the rest retrieved from reference TRBV2 and TRBJ1-1, is EPEVTQTPSHQVTQMGQEVILRCVPISNHLYFYWYRQILGQKVEFLVSFYNNEISEKSEIFDDQFSVERPDGSNFTLKIRSTKLEDSAMYFCASSVSVNTEAFFGQGTRLTVV.

V usage is TRBV7-6 and J usage is TRBJ2-5; 12 bases align to TRBD1. Germline V gives CDR1 SGHVS, CDR2 FNYEAQ. The CDR3 has 15 residues. J gave up 5 bases and V 3 bases, and 4 bases lay outside the gene matches. The CDR3 sequence is CASSLGTGGWETQYF. In DNA, the CDR3 is TGTGCCAGCAGCTTGGGGACAGGGGGCTGGGAGACCCAGTACTTC.

This rearrangement joins TRBV19 to TRBJ2-1, with a tentative D call TRBD1 (6 bases). V gave up 7 bases and J gave up 4 bases, with 8 bases separating them. This CDR3 region has 12 residues. CDR1 is LNHDA and CDR2 is SQIVND in the germline V gene (reference sequence). The DNA for the CDR3 is TGTGCCAGTATCGGACAGTACAATGAGCAGTTCTTC. Encoded protein: CASIGQYNEQFF.

The chain employs TRBV5-1 and TRBJ1-1; the D is unclear. There are 15 residues in the CDR3. Germline CDR1 and CDR2: SGHRS and YFSETQ. V was clipped by 0 bases and J by 6 bases, with 15 bases between them. The CDR3 DNA reads as TGCGCCAGCAGCTTGGAGGTTGGAGGGAGCGCTGAAGCTTTCTTT. Protein sequence: CASSLEVGGSAEAFF.

The V call is TRBV11-2, the J call TRBJ2-1, with TRBD1 matching over 7 bases. Germline V gene data show CDR1 as SGHAT and CDR2 as FQNNGV. CDR3 size: 12 residues. The V gene end was trimmed by 4 bases and the J gene end by 7 bases; junction bases not matched to a gene: 1. DNA of the CDR3: TGTGCCAGCAGCTCGACAGGGAATGAGCAGTTCTTC. Translated, it gives CASSSTGNEQFF.

The rearrangement uses TRBV19 and TRBJ1-5; no clear D. The CDR3 is 13 amino acids. CDR1 LNHDA and CDR2 SQIVND come from the germline V gene (reference sequence). V shed 5 bases and J shed 4 bases, with 9 bases lying between them. CDR3 sequence (DNA): TGTGCCAGTAGTCCGGGGATTAATCAGCCCCAGCATTTT. Translation: CASSPGINQPQHF.

The chain links TRBV9 to TRBJ2-3; 11 bases map to TRBD2. Losses at the gene ends were 0 bases for V and 2 bases for J; bases not matched to a gene: 8. Germline V lookup: CDR1 SGDLS, CDR2 YYNGEE. The CDR3 covers 18 residues. The chain's CDR3 is CASSVGPLSGRATDTQYF. The CDR3 DNA reads TGTGCCAGCAGCGTAGGGCCCCTTAGCGGGAGGGCCACAGATACGCAGTATTTT. The variable domain in full, with the rest retrieved from reference TRBV9 and TRBJ2-3, is DSGVTQTPKHLITATGQRVTLRCSPRSGDLSVYWYQQSLDQGLQFLIQYYNGEERAKGNILERFSAQQFPDLHSELNLSSLELGDSALYFCASSVGPLSGRATDTQYFGPGTRLTVL.

This chain uses TRBV9 with TRBJ1-2, with a weak D call TRBD1 (6 bases). The germline CDR1 and CDR2 sequences are SGDLS and YYNGEE. With 2 bases removed from V and 4 bases from J, the gap between germline ends came to 12 bases. The CDR3 has 14 residues. CDR3 DNA sequence: TGTGCCAGCAGCGTCCACAGGGACCCCTATGGCTACACCTTC. It specifies CASSVHRDPYGYTF.

V and J are TRBV5-1 and TRBJ2-7; 9 nucleotides align to TRBD2. Losses at the gene ends were 1 base for V and 5 bases for J; bases not matched to a gene: 4. CDR3 length: 14 amino acids. Germline CDR1 reads SGHRS; CDR2 reads YFSETQ. The DNA for the CDR3 is TGCGCCAGCAGCTTGATAGCGGGAGTCGACGAGCAGTACTTC. It encodes CASSLIAGVDEQYF.

There are a few counts of this clone. The V gene is TRBV7-2, the J gene TRBJ2-1; no firm D call. V lost 5 bases and J 6 bases, leaving 20 bases between the germline ends. This CDR3 has 16 amino acids. Germline-derived CDR1 and CDR2 are SGHTA and FQGNSA. In DNA, the CDR3 is TGTGCCAGCAGCCCTCCCGCGGAAATAACTATCAATGAGCAGTTCTTC. It translates to CASSPPAEITINEQFF.

The chain joins TRBV4-3 to TRBJ2-2; 7 nucleotides align to TRBD2. Germline CDR1 is LGHNA and CDR2 is YSLEER. With V trimmed by 1 base and J by 1 base, 3 bases remained unmatched. The CDR3 has 16 amino acids. The CDR3: CASSQGRGENTGELFF. CDR3 in DNA: TGCGCCAGCAGCCAAGGTCGGGGGGAGAACACCGGGGAGCTGTTTTTT.